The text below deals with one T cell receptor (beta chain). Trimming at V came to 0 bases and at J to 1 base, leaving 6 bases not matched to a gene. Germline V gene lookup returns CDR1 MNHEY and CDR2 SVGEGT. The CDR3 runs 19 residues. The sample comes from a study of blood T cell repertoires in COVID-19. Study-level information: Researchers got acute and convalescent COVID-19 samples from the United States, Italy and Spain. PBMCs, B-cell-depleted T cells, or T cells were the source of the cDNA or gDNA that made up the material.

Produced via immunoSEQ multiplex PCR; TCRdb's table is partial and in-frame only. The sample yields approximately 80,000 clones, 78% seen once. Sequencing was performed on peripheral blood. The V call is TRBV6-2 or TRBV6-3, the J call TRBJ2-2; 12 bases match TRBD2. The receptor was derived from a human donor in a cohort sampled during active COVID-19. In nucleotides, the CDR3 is TGTGCCAGCAGTTACTCAAGACTAGCGGGGGCCAGGAACACCGGGGAGCTGTTTTTT. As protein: CASSYSRLAGARNTGELFF.